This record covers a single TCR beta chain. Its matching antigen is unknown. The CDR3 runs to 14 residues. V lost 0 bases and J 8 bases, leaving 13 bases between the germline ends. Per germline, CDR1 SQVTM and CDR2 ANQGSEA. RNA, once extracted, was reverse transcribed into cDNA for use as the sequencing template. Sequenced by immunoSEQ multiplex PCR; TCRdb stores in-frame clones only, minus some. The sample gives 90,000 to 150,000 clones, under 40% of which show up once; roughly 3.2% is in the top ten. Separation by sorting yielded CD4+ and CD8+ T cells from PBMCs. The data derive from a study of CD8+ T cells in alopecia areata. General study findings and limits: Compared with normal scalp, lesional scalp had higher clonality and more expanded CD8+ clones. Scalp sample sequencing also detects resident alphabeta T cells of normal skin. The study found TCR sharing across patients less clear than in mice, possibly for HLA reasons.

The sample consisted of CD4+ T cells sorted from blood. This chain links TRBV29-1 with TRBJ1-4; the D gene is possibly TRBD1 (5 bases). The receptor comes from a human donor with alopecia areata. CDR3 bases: TGCAGCGTTGAAGACCCCAGGGTGAGGGAAAAACTGTTTTTT. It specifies CSVEDPRVREKLFF.